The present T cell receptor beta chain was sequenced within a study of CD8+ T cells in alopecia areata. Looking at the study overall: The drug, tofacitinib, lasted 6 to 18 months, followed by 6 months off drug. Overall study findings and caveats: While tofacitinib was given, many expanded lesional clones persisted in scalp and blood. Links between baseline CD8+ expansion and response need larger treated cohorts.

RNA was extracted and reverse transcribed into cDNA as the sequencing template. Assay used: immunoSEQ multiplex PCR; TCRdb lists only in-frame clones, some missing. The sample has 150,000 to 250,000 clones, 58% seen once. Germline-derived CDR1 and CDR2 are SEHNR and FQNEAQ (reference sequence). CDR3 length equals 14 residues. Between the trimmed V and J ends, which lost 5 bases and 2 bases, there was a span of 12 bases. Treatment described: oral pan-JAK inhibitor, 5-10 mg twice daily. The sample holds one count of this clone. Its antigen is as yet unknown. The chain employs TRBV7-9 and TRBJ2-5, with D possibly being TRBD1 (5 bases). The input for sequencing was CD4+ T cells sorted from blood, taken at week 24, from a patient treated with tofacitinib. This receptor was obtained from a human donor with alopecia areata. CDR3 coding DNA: TGTGCCAGCAGCCCACAGGCCACGCAAGAGACCCAGTACTTC. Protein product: CASSPQATQETQYF.